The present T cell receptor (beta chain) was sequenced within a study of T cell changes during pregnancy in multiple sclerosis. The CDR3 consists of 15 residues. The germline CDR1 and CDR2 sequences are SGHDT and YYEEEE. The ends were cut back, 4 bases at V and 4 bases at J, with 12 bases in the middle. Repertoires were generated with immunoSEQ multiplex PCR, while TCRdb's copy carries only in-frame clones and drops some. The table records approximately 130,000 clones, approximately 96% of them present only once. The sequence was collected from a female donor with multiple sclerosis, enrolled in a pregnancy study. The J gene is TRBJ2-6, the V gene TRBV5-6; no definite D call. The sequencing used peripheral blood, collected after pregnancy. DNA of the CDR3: TGTGCCAGCAGCCTCGGAGCTGCCGGGGCCAACGTCCTGACTTTC. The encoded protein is CASSLGAAGANVLTF.